This T cell receptor beta chain was sequenced during a study of T cells in Graves' hyperthyroidism and ophthalmopathy. Authors of the study amplified TCR beta CDR3 regions from RNA transcripts. TCR CDR3 underwent first-round RT-PCR with the HTBI primer set. TCRdb processed the multiplex PCR reads anew with MiXCR; each CDR3 protein has one entry. The sample records about 270,000 distinct CDR3 sequences, around 24% being singletons. There are 15 residues in the CDR3. CDR1 is MNHNS, CDR2 SASEGT, per germline. The trim removed 6 bases at V and 5 bases at J, leaving 12 bases unmatched. The specimen was blood. V and J are TRBV6-1 and TRBJ2-7; 8 positions agree with TRBD2. The sequence derives from a woman in her thirties or forties with Graves' ophthalmopathy. CDR3 residues: CASRPPGLVVDEQYF. The CDR3 coding sequence is TGTGCCAGCAGGCCTCCGGGACTAGTGGTCGACGAGCAGTACTTC.